A selection of T cell receptor beta chains follows, all from one sample in a study of T cell repertoires in cytomegalovirus infection. Their antigens remain unidentified. TCRdb re-called the reads with MiXCR, one entry per CDR3 protein. The sample includes 200,000 or so distinct CDR3 sequences, approximately 38% of them seen just once. Sequenced material: CD8+ T cells from cultured PBMCs, taken from culture after CMV antigen stimulation. The receptor source for this set is a human donor in good health (CMV status not recorded). Some clones in this sample may be carry-over from other donors' samples. The CDR3 runs from the conserved cysteine through the conserved F or W. A D gene is named only where the DNA matches it firmly. Size tells how often a clone was seen (once, few, many) or the class of an expanded clone, and some rows leave it out.

cdr3_nt	cdr3_aa	clone_size	d_call	v_call	j_call
TGTGCCACCAGTGATTTACCTCCCCTTGGACAGGGGGCGCGGAATGAGCAGTTCTTC	CATSDLPPLGQGARNEQFF	.	TRBD1	TRBV24-1	TRBJ2-1
TGTGCCAGCAGTCCCCTGGGTAACTCCTACAATGAGCAGTTCTTC	CASSPLGNSYNEQFF	.	.	TRBV6-5	TRBJ2-1
TGTGCCAGCAGCCTGGGACTAGCGGGAGGTCTATGGGAGACCCAGTACTTC	CASSLGLAGGLWETQYF	.	TRBD2	TRBV7-8	TRBJ2-5
TGTGCTAGCAGCCTCAGGTACAGGGTAGACGAGCAGTACTTC	CASSLRYRVDEQYF	.	.	TRBV7-2	TRBJ2-7
TGTGCCAGCAGCTTAGGATTCGGGGGAAACACTGAAGCTTTCTTT	CASSLGFGGNTEAFF	few	.	TRBV7-2	TRBJ1-1
TGTGCCAGCAGTTCCCCCCGGACTAGCGGCAGGGTCCGGGAGCTGTTTTTT	CASSSPRTSGRVRELFF	.	TRBD2	TRBV12-3/TRBV12-4	TRBJ2-2
TGTGCCAGCAGTTACTCGATCAGGCTCGACACCGGGGAGCTGTTTTTT	CASSYSIRLDTGELFF	few	.	TRBV6-6	TRBJ2-2
TGTGCCAGCAGTGAATATGGGTGGGACAGGGCAGTCTCTGGGGCCAACGTCCTGACTTTC	CASSEYGWDRAVSGANVLTF	few	TRBD1	TRBV25-1	TRBJ2-6
TGTGCCAGCAGCCCTGGGGACTGGGGTCTAGATACGCAGTATTTT	CASSPGDWGLDTQYF	many	.	TRBV7-8	TRBJ2-3
TGCAGCGTGGATGTTGGAACTGAAGCTTTCTTT	CSVDVGTEAFF	.	.	TRBV29-1	TRBJ1-1
TGTGCCAGTAGTAGACACAGGGGAGATGTTAATGAGCAGTTCTTC	CASSRHRGDVNEQFF	few	TRBD1	TRBV19	TRBJ2-1
TGTGCCAGCAGCTTTGAATCCGGGCTCCCAAGCCGGGAGACCCAGTACTTC	CASSFESGLPSRETQYF	.	.	TRBV5-6	TRBJ2-5
TGTGCCAGCAGTGACCACGGGACGGACAGGGCAGAGACCCAGTACTTC	CASSDHGTDRAETQYF	.	TRBD1	TRBV2	TRBJ2-5
TGTGCCAGCAGTTTCGGGGGCTCCCCCTACGAGCAGTACTTC	CASSFGGSPYEQYF	few	.	TRBV7-9	TRBJ2-7
TGTGCCAGCAGCTCGACGGACAACCTGGGGGAGACCCAGTACTTC	CASSSTDNLGETQYF	.	.	TRBV7-7	TRBJ2-5
TGTGCCAGCAGTCCCGCGGGGGGTAGCACAGATACGCAGTATTTT	CASSPAGGSTDTQYF	.	TRBD2	TRBV2	TRBJ2-3
TGTGCCAGCAGCTTCAATCGGGGAGGAAAGAACACTGAAGCTTTCTTT	CASSFNRGGKNTEAFF	.	.	TRBV11-2	TRBJ1-1
TGTGCCAGTAGTGCCCTAGGACAGGGCGGGTACACTGAAGCTTTCTTT	CASSALGQGGYTEAFF	few	TRBD1	TRBV19	TRBJ1-1
TGTGCCAGCAGCTTTTGGACTAGCGGGAGGGCCCGCGCAGATACGCAGTATTTT	CASSFWTSGRARADTQYF	few	TRBD2	TRBV7-2	TRBJ2-3
TGTGCCAGCAGCCCCGCTAGCGGGGATTCCTACAATGAGCAGTTCTTC	CASSPASGDSYNEQFF	.	TRBD2	TRBV7-3	TRBJ2-1
TGTGCCAGCGGGGAGGCAGGGGAAAGCTACGAGCAGTACTTC	CASGEAGESYEQYF	.	.	TRBV27	TRBJ2-7
TGTGCCAGCAGGGAACGGGACACCGTCTATGGCTACACCTTC	CASRERDTVYGYTF	.	.	TRBV5-4	TRBJ1-2
TGTGCCAGCAATGGACTAGCGGGCTACAATGAGCAGTTCTTC	CASNGLAGYNEQFF	few	TRBD2	TRBV2	TRBJ2-1
TGTGCCAGCAGTTACTCGTCAGGACTAGCGCTCACCGGGGAGCTGTTTTTT	CASSYSSGLALTGELFF	.	TRBD2	TRBV6-5	TRBJ2-2
TGTGCCAGCAGTCGTGGGACTAGCGGGAGGGGCTACGAGCAGTACTTC	CASSRGTSGRGYEQYF	.	TRBD2	TRBV6-2/TRBV6-3	TRBJ2-7
TGTGCCATCAGTGTGGAGGGGAGGGAGCAGTACTTC	CAISVEGREQYF	few	.	TRBV10-3	TRBJ2-7
TGTGCCAGCAGTTCCACGGACAGTCCTGGGGCCAACGTCCTGACTTTC	CASSSTDSPGANVLTF	.	.	TRBV6-5	TRBJ2-6